This T cell receptor (beta chain) was obtained from a study of spatial heterogeneity in lung cancer. Study outcomes and limitations: Compared with follow-up, resection was when ubiquitous expanded tumor TCRs appeared in blood more.

Described time point: sample taken at primary tumor resection. Unsorted whole RNA samples from tumor, nontumor lung or frozen PBMC were sequenced. TCRdb re-called the 5' RACE reads with MiXCR, one entry per CDR3 protein. The sample has roughly 70,000 distinct CDR3 sequences; less than 15% are singletons. As to this clonotype: As yet, its antigen is unknown.

This specimen was PBMCs, taken at surgery. The receptor was isolated from a male donor with early-stage non-small cell lung cancer.

The CDR3 spells CSARSAGTQYF. The CDR3, as DNA: TGCAGTGCTAGATCAGCGGGTACGCAGTATTTT. V gene TRBV20-1 combines with J gene TRBJ2-3, with a possible D match to TRBD2 (6 bases). Germline CDR1 is DFQATT and CDR2 is SNEGSKA (reference sequence). V was clipped by 2 bases and J by 8 bases, with 8 bases between them. This CDR3 spans 11 amino acids.